These T cell receptor beta chains were read from a single sample in a study of blood T cell repertoires in COVID-19. The table came from immunoSEQ multiplex PCR; TCRdb's copy has only in-frame clones and leaves some out. Among approximately 230,000 clones, approximately 89% were seen once, and the ten largest hold 6% to 6.5%. Sequenced sample: peripheral blood. The receptors stem from a woman in her thirties with COVID-19, enrolled during active disease. CDR3s include the opening cysteine and the closing phenylalanine or tryptophan. A D gene is named only where the DNA matches it firmly. Where a row states a size, it is once, few, many or the class of an expanded clone; other rows omit it.

>NA|TRBJ2-1|TRBD2|TRBV13|16
CASRPRTSGSYNEQFF
TGTGCCAGCAGACCCAGGACTAGCGGATCCTACAATGAGCAGTTCTTC
>few|TRBJ1-5|NA|TRBV6-2/TRBV6-3|16
CASSYRTVDSNQPQHF
TGTGCCAGCAGTTACCGGACAGTTGATAGCAATCAGCCCCAGCATTTT
>NA|TRBJ1-1|TRBD1|TRBV9|14
CASSAGQGWAEAFF
TGTGCCAGCAGCGCCGGACAGGGGTGGGCTGAAGCTTTCTTT
>few|TRBJ1-2|NA|TRBV24-1|12
CATSSRDYGYTF
TGTGCCACCAGTAGCCGGGACTATGGCTACACCTTC
>NA|TRBJ1-2|TRBD1|TRBV24-1|11
CATKGQDGYTF
TGTGCCACCAAAGGACAGGATGGCTACACCTTC
>NA|TRBJ1-4|NA|TRBV19|12
CASSMGREKLFF
TGTGCCAGTAGTATGGGCCGTGAAAAACTGTTTTTT
>NA|TRBJ2-7|NA|TRBV7-9|14
CASDVGAGTYEQYF
TGTGCCAGCGACGTAGGGGCAGGGACCTACGAGCAGTACTTC
>NA|TRBJ2-3|NA|TRBV5-4|14
CASSSPGAPDTQYF
TGTGCCAGCAGCAGCCCCGGAGCCCCAGATACGCAGTATTTT
>NA|TRBJ2-5|TRBD2|TRBV24-1|16
CATSDSGSGGQETQYF
TGTGCCACCAGTGATTCGGGGTCGGGGGGACAAGAGACCCAGTACTTC
>NA|TRBJ2-4|NA|TRBV12-3/TRBV12-4|13
CASSPSRGYIQYF
TGTGCCAGCAGTCCTTCCAGGGGCTACATTCAGTACTTC
>NA|TRBJ1-1|TRBD1|TRBV2|13
CASRPGQGSEAFF
TGTGCCAGCAGGCCGGGACAGGGGTCTGAAGCTTTCTTT
>NA|TRBJ1-1|NA|TRBV30|13
CAWSVGGNTEAFF
TGTGCCTGGAGTGTGGGGGGGAACACTGAAGCTTTCTTT
>NA|TRBJ2-3|NA|TRBV9|16
CASSVGMASGTDTQYF
TGTGCCAGCAGCGTAGGGATGGCTAGCGGCACAGATACGCAGTATTTT
>NA|TRBJ2-1|TRBD2|TRBV23-1|20
CASSPGLAGDPDPSYNEQFF
TGCGCCAGCAGTCCGGGACTAGCGGGAGACCCGGACCCTTCCTACAATGAGCAGTTCTTC
>NA|TRBJ1-2|TRBD1|TRBV9|15
CASSVSDRGVHGYTF
TGTGCCAGCAGCGTATCGGACAGGGGGGTACATGGCTACACCTTC
>NA|TRBJ1-2|NA|TRBV18|16
CASSPAGVGHAYGYTF
TGTGCCAGCTCACCTGCGGGGGTGGGCCATGCCTATGGCTACACCTTC
>NA|TRBJ2-5|NA|TRBV5-4|15
CATIVGQGLRETQYF
TGTGCCACCATCGTCGGGCAGGGTTTAAGGGAGACCCAGTACTTC
>NA|TRBJ2-7|NA|TRBV23-1|15
CASTMCKDTSYEQYF
TGCGCCAGCACCATGTGTAAGGACACCTCCTACGAGCAGTACTTC
>few|TRBJ1-2|NA|TRBV20-1|10
CSARAGGYTF
TGCAGTGCTAGAGCCGGTGGCTACACCTTC
>NA|TRBJ1-1|TRBD1|TRBV11-2|15
CASRGDRVGNTEAFF
TGTGCCAGCAGGGGAGACAGGGTAGGAAACACTGAAGCTTTCTTT
>NA|TRBJ2-1|TRBD1|TRBV18|16
CASSPPEGGYYNEQFF
TGTGCCAGCTCACCACCGGAAGGGGGCTACTACAATGAGCAGTTCTTC
>NA|TRBJ2-6|TRBD1|TRBV5-6|17
CASSLFPDRDGANVLTF
TGTGCCAGCAGCTTGTTCCCGGACAGGGATGGGGCCAACGTCCTGACTTTC
>NA|TRBJ1-3|TRBD1|TRBV2|16
CASQDTTGVSGNTIYF
TGTGCCAGCCAAGACACTACAGGGGTCTCTGGAAACACCATATATTTT
>NA|TRBJ2-1|NA|TRBV7-9|17
CASSLVRRSDSPDKQFF
TGTGCCAGCAGCTTAGTACGGCGCTCGGACTCCCCGGATAAGCAGTTCTTC
>NA|TRBJ1-3|NA|TRBV5-8|15
CASSFSSAAGNTIYF
TGTGCCAGCAGCTTTTCAAGTGCGGCTGGAAACACCATATATTTT
>NA|TRBJ2-3|NA|TRBV29-1|12
CSVSGSTDTQYF
TGCAGCGTTTCCGGGAGCACAGATACGCAGTATTTT
>NA|TRBJ2-3|NA|TRBV6-5|14
CASSYSTSTDTQYF
TGTGCCAGCAGTTACTCCACTAGCACAGATACGCAGTATTTT
>NA|TRBJ2-1|TRBD2|TRBV2|20
CASTQGRGQISGHSYNEQFF
TGTGCCAGCACCCAAGGGAGGGGCCAGATTAGCGGACACTCCTACAATGAGCAGTTCTTC
>NA|TRBJ1-1|TRBD1|TRBV6-1|16
CASSALSGQLNTEAFF
TGTGCCAGCAGTGCTCTTTCGGGACAGCTGAACACTGAAGCTTTCTTT
>NA|TRBJ2-1|NA|TRBV11-2|16
CASSLVAPRPDNEQFF
TGTGCCAGCAGCTTAGTAGCTCCTAGGCCTGATAATGAGCAGTTCTTC
>NA|TRBJ2-2|NA|TRBV5-1|16
CASSVTESRLTGELFF
TGCGCCAGCAGCGTCACAGAATCCCGCCTCACCGGGGAGCTGTTTTTT
>NA|TRBJ1-1|TRBD1|TRBV15|17
CATSSTQGTDLNTEAFF
TGTGCCACCAGCAGCACACAGGGGACCGACTTGAACACTGAAGCTTTCTTT
>few|TRBJ1-1|NA|TRBV6-2/TRBV6-3|14
CASSFKGGDTEAFF
TGTGCCAGCAGTTTCAAAGGGGGAGACACTGAAGCTTTCTTT
>NA|TRBJ1-4|NA|TRBV19|14
CASSPDRWSEKLFF
TGTGCCAGTAGTCCTGACAGGTGGAGTGAAAAACTGTTTTTT
>NA|TRBJ1-3|TRBD1|TRBV7-9|17
CASSLGDRANSGNTIYF
TGTGCCAGCAGCCTGGGAGACAGGGCAAACTCTGGAAACACCATATATTTT
>NA|TRBJ1-6|TRBD1|TRBV4-3|15
CASSYRDSSPEPLHF
TGCGCCAGCAGCTACCGGGACAGCTCCCCAGAACCCCTCCACTTT
>NA|TRBJ2-3|TRBD2|TRBV27|16
CASSLNRAGGTDTQYF
TGTGCCAGCAGTTTAAACCGTGCGGGGGGCACAGATACGCAGTATTTT
>once|TRBJ2-5|NA|TRBV2|14
CASQQGVGGETQYF
TGTGCCTCTCAGCAAGGGGTTGGTGGGGAGACCCAGTACTTC
>once|TRBJ2-2|NA|TRBV5-1|15
CASSLAQGSVGELFF
TGCGCCAGCAGCTTGGCCCAGGGAAGTGTCGGGGAGCTGTTTTTT
>NA|TRBJ1-6|TRBD1|TRBV7-9|17
CASSLEAGGIGNSPLHF
TGTGCCAGCAGCTTAGAGGCAGGGGGAATTGGGAATTCACCCCTCCACTTT
>NA|TRBJ2-7|NA|TRBV11-2|15
CASSLRGAPSYEQYF
TGTGCCAGCAGCCTGCGAGGTGCCCCCTCCTACGAGCAGTACTTC
>once|TRBJ2-5|TRBD1|TRBV5-1|14
CASNRDRGRETQYF
TGCGCCAGCAACCGGGACAGGGGGCGAGAGACCCAGTACTTC
>few|TRBJ1-1|TRBD1|TRBV10-3|13
CAIGQGMDAEAFF
TGTGCCATCGGACAGGGAATGGACGCTGAAGCTTTCTTT
>NA|TRBJ2-5|TRBD2|TRBV7-9|17
CASSLGASGGYQETQYF
TGTGCCAGCAGCTTAGGAGCTAGCGGGGGATACCAAGAGACCCAGTACTTC
>once|TRBJ2-2|TRBD2|TRBV4-1|16
CASSRLAGGNTGELFF
TGCGCCAGCAGCCGACTAGCGGGAGGGAACACCGGGGAGCTGTTTTTT
>NA|TRBJ2-3|NA|TRBV7-2|17
CASSLMASGGGGDTQYF
TGTGCCAGCAGCCTAATGGCTAGCGGAGGAGGGGGAGATACGCAGTATTTT
>NA|TRBJ1-2|NA|TRBV7-8|13
CASSLAANYGYTF
TGTGCCAGCAGCTTAGCGGCCAACTATGGCTACACCTTC
>few|TRBJ1-1|NA|TRBV28|12
CASSPVTEEAFF
TGTGCCAGCAGTCCGGTGACAGAGGAAGCTTTCTTT
>NA|TRBJ2-5|TRBD1|TRBV3-1/TRBV3-2|16
CASSQEVGTAQETQYF
TGTGCCAGCAGCCAAGAGGTTGGGACAGCTCAAGAGACCCAGTACTTC
>NA|TRBJ1-5|TRBD1|TRBV19|14
CASSPSTGDQPQHF
TGTGCCAGTAGTCCCTCAACAGGGGATCAGCCCCAGCATTTT
>NA|TRBJ2-3|TRBD2|TRBV29-1|16
CSVDQLAGGGTDTQYF
TGCAGCGTTGACCAACTAGCGGGAGGGGGCACAGATACGCAGTATTTT